Listed here is a single T cell receptor beta chain. Its antigen is as yet unknown. Among all donors, each was a healthy Caucasian. These data come from a study of identical twins. Addition of a universal primer site occurred through template switching, and cDNA carried unique molecular identifiers. TCRdb redid the calling of the 5' RACE reads with MiXCR, one entry per CDR3 protein. The sample shows over 550,000 distinct CDR3 sequences, 7.1% of them seen only once. General study findings and limits: Insertion counts were lower in abundant cord blood beta clonotypes, a trend that memory repertoires did not show. Models, which agreed with sharing between unrelated individuals, nonetheless underestimated the out-of-frame TCR alpha sharing seen in monozygotic twins.

These data were also reused for a study on yellow fever vaccine responses in identical twins.

The TCR comes from a woman younger than 35 in good health. Sequenced material: PBMCs.

For the CDR3, the DNA is TGTGCCACCAGTGATCGGTCGGGACTCGGTGGCTACACCTTC. Translation gives CATSDRSGLGGYTF. The J gene is TRBJ1-2, the V gene TRBV24-1, with D tentatively TRBD1 (5 bases). There are 14 residues in the CDR3. Per germline, CDR1 KGHDR and CDR2 SFDVKD. V shed 3 bases and J shed 7 bases, with 14 bases lying between them.